The clone carrying this T cell receptor beta chain has a count of ten or more. The target antigen is unknown. This sample is drawn from a study of blood T cells in healthy people across ages. At the level of the study: When template switching was applied, about one barcoded beta molecule was captured per two T cells. Overall study results and limits: Diversity of TCR beta correlated strongly with naive T cell percentage. Both higher diversity and more naive CD4+ cells marked long-lived donors when set against aged donors.

Alongside a J-beta primer mix, a sample-barcoded 5' primer served in a second PCR lasting about 7 to 12 cycles. TCRdb re-called the 5' RACE reads with MiXCR, one entry per CDR3 protein. This table has approximately 1.5 million distinct CDR3 sequences, roughly 32% appearing once. This CDR3 comprises 12 residues. The V segment lost 7 bases and the J segment 6 bases; nucleotides outside the gene matches: 5. CDR1 and CDR2 (germline): ENHRY, SYGVKD. The origin of this receptor is a woman in her twenties or thirties in good health. This chain connects TRBV10-3 to TRBJ1-2, with TRBD1 matching 7 bases. Sequencing was performed on blood. The chain's CDR3 is CAINRGGDGYTF. In nucleotides, the CDR3 is TGTGCCATCAACAGGGGAGGGGATGGCTACACCTTC.